This entry lists 28 T cell receptor beta chains sequenced from one sample in a study of blood T cell repertoires in COVID-19. Repertoires were generated with immunoSEQ multiplex PCR, while TCRdb's copy carries only in-frame clones and drops some. The repertoire consists of under 350,000 clones, with about 90% occurring once and the leading ten covering 1.9%. The sample comprised PBMCs or T cells enriched from blood (not recorded which). The source of these receptors is a woman in her sixties who had recovered from COVID-19.

The rearrangement uses TRBV10-3 and TRBJ2-7; 9 nucleotides line up with TRBD2. The CDR3 is 15 amino acids. Germline lookup yields CDR1 ENHRY and CDR2 SYGVKD. Trimming removed 4 bases from V and 0 bases from J; junction bases left unmatched: 4. In DNA form, the CDR3 reads TGTGCCATCAGTGTGACTAGCGGTAGCTCCTACGAGCAGTACTTC. Translating it yields CAISVTSGSSYEQYF.

This chain connects TRBV29-1 to TRBJ1-1; maybe TRBD1 (6 bases). V lost 5 bases to trimming and J lost 2 bases, with 12 bases between them. The CDR3 loop spans 13 amino acids. Germline CDR1 is SQVTM and CDR2 is ANQGSEA. The CDR3 sequence: CSVSDSYNTEAFF. The CDR3 DNA is TGCAGCGTTTCGGACAGCTATAACACTGAAGCTTTCTTT.

This chain joins TRBV10-2 and TRBJ2-7; no clear D. The CDR3 consists of 14 residues. Trimming cost V 6 bases and J 0 bases, with 12 bases left between them. The germline V gene has CDR1 WSHSY and CDR2 SAAADI. The CDR3 is CASREAGFSYEQYF. The DNA for the CDR3 is TGCGCCAGCAGAGAAGCCGGTTTCTCCTACGAGCAGTACTTC.

The V and J genes are TRBV6-5 and TRBJ1-2, with unresolved D. The germline gives CDR1 MNHEY, CDR2 SVGAGI. Trimming pared 5 bases from V and 5 bases from J, leaving 15 bases between. The CDR3 is 14 amino acids. CDR3 in DNA: TGTGCCAGCAGTCCCACGACCGCGGGTTATGGCTACACCTTC. Translated: CASSPTTAGYGYTF.

This rearrangement joins TRBV19 to TRBJ2-3, with 7 bases identical to TRBD1. Trimming took 3 bases from V and 11 from J; bases not matched to a gene: 14. This CDR3 has 15 amino acids. Germline CDR1 is LNHDA and CDR2 is SQIVND (reference sequence). CDR3 loop: CASSMRQGRSDRQYF. The CDR3 DNA sequence: TGTGCCAGTAGTATGCGACAGGGTCGTTCGGATCGGCAGTATTTT. Full variable domain (outside the CDR3, taken from reference TRBV19 and TRBJ2-3): DGGITQSPKYLFRKEGQNVTLSCEQNLNHDAMYWYRQDPGQGLRLIYYSQIVNDFQKGDIAEGYSVSREKKESFPLTVTSAQKNPTAFYLCASSMRQGRSDRQYFGPGTRLTVL.

The gene calls are TRBV6-5 and TRBJ1-6; 8 nucleotides match TRBD1. The CDR3 is made up of 12 amino acids. Germline V gene data show CDR1 as MNHEY and CDR2 as SVGAGI. Losses at the gene ends were 10 bases for V and 9 bases for J; bases not matched to a gene: 5. This chain's CDR3 is CAIGTGLSPLHF. CDR3 DNA sequence: TGTGCCATCGGGACAGGACTTTCACCCCTCCACTTT.

The CDR3 protein is CASSLVVDSNTEAFF. The DNA for the CDR3 is TGCGCCAGCAGCTTGGTCGTGGACTCGAACACTGAAGCTTTCTTT. The chain couples TRBV5-1 to TRBJ1-1; D unclear. Trimming took 0 bases from V and 1 from J, leaving 10 bases between them. CDR1 is SGHRS, CDR2 YFSETQ, per germline. The CDR3 consists of 15 residues.

The chain's CDR3 is CASSPTGGENEQFF. The CDR3 DNA is TGTGCCAGCTCACCGACGGGGGGAGAGAATGAGCAGTTCTTC. The genes are TRBV18 and TRBJ2-1; 7 bases map to TRBD2. J lost 7 bases, V lost 3 bases, and 6 bases had no gene match. The CDR3 consists of 14 residues. Germline-derived CDR1 and CDR2 are KGHSH and LQKENI. The entire variable domain, with the rest obtained from reference TRBV18 and TRBJ2-1, is as follows: NAGVMQNPRHLVRRRGQEARLRCSPMKGHSHVYWYRQLPEEGLKFMVYLQKENIIDESGMPKERFSAEFPKEGPSILRIQQVVRGDSAAYFCASSPTGGENEQFFGPGTRLTVL.

The CDR3 DNA follows: TGTGCCAGCTCACCGGGACTAGCGAACTCCTACGAGCAGTACTTC. This encodes CASSPGLANSYEQYF. This rearrangement joins TRBV18 to TRBJ2-7, with 10 nucleotides matching TRBD2. Germline V gene lookup returns CDR1 KGHSH and CDR2 LQKENI. Trimming at V came to 3 bases and at J to 0 bases, leaving 2 bases not matched to a gene. This CDR3 has 15 amino acids.

The chain has TRBV7-9 and TRBJ1-1; possible D gene TRBD1, 5 bases. Germline V lookup: CDR1 SEHNR, CDR2 FQNEAQ (reference sequence). The CDR3 extends over 14 amino acids. The V end was cut by 6 bases, the J end by 0 bases, with 11 bases between. DNA of the CDR3: TGTGCCAGCAGTTACTCACAGGTGAACACTGAAGCTTTCTTT. Its translation: CASSYSQVNTEAFF.

This clone was picked up one time. The chain combines TRBV5-1 with TRBJ2-1; maybe TRBD2 (6 bases). CDR1 and CDR2 from the germline V gene are SGHRS and YFSETQ. This CDR3 spans 12 amino acids. Trimming removed 0 bases from V and 8 bases from J, with 6 bases in between. In nucleotides, the CDR3 is TGCGCCAGCAGCTTGGTAGCGGATGAGCAGTTCTTC. Protein: CASSLVADEQFF.

This chain joins TRBV24-1 and TRBJ2-3; TRBD1 matches 8 bases. With 4 bases clipped from V and 4 bases from J, the junction kept 12 bases outside the gene matches. Germline CDR1 is KGHDR and CDR2 is SFDVKD. The CDR3 has 17 amino acids. The CDR3 sequence: CATSDRAGGYRSDTQYF. The CDR3 nucleotides read TGTGCCACCAGTGACCGCGCAGGGGGCTATAGGTCAGATACGCAGTATTTT.

The chain couples TRBV2 to TRBJ2-7; 9 bases line up with TRBD1. CDR3 length equals 11 residues. Per the germline V gene, CDR1 is SNHLY and CDR2 is FYNNEI. J was trimmed by 7 bases and V by 6 bases; bases with no gene match: 1. CDR3: CASRGQGEQYF. Here the CDR3 DNA reads TGTGCCAGCAGGGGACAGGGTGAGCAGTACTTC.

This rearrangement joins TRBV19 to TRBJ1-2, with D possibly matching TRBD1 (6 bases). The CDR3 sequence is 17 residues long. V lost 1 base and J 0 bases, leaving 15 bases between the germline ends. Germline CDR1 is LNHDA and CDR2 is SQIVND (reference sequence). The CDR3 is CASSIGGHRRANYGYTF. CDR3 bases: TGTGCCAGTAGTATAGGGGGACACAGACGAGCTAACTATGGCTACACCTTC.

V gene TRBV6-5 combines with J gene TRBJ2-7; D perhaps matches TRBD1 (6 bases). Trimming stripped 10 bases from V and 4 bases from J, with 20 bases between. Germline lookup yields CDR1 MNHEY and CDR2 SVGAGI. The CDR3 runs to 14 residues. The CDR3 loop is CATKDSPAVYEQYF. CDR3 nucleotides: TGTGCCACCAAGGACAGCCCCGCAGTTTACGAGCAGTACTTC.

V usage is TRBV14 and J usage is TRBJ1-6; TRBD1 matches at 7 bases. The J segment lost 3 bases and the V segment lost 4 bases, leaving 3 bases of the junction unmatched. Germline V lookup: CDR1 SGHDN, CDR2 FVKESK. The CDR3 consists of 15 residues. CDR3 region: CASSRDSFYNSPLHF. The CDR3, as DNA: TGTGCCAGCAGCCGGGACAGCTTCTATAATTCACCCCTCCACTTT.

The chain joins TRBV10-3 to TRBJ2-2; the match to TRBD2 covers 9 bases. This CDR3 has 15 residues. Germline V lookup: CDR1 ENHRY, CDR2 SYGVKD. The ends lost 7 bases at V and 5 bases at J; junction bases unmatched: 8. The CDR3 DNA sequence: TGTGCCATCACCAAAGCGGGGGGAGGTACCGGGGAGCTGTTTTTT. Its translation: CAITKAGGGTGELFF.

The chain joins TRBV10-3 to TRBJ1-1; 7 nucleotides line up with TRBD1. J was trimmed by 3 bases and V by 4 bases; bases with no gene match: 8. CDR3 length: 15 amino acids. CDR1 is ENHRY and CDR2 is SYGVKD in the germline V gene. The CDR3 DNA is TGTGCCATCAGTGGCAGACAGGGCGCTGACACTGAAGCTTTCTTT. Translated, it gives CAISGRQGADTEAFF.

CDR3 protein: CASSLQTGATGYTF. The CDR3 bases are TGTGCCAGCAGTTTACAGACAGGTGCCACTGGCTACACCTTC. V gene TRBV27 combines with J gene TRBJ1-2; D is perhaps TRBD1 (6 bases). Trimming removed 2 bases from V and 7 bases from J, with 14 bases in between. Germline V lookup: CDR1 MNHEY, CDR2 SMNVEV (reference sequence). The CDR3 contains 14 residues.

The chain recombines TRBV18 with TRBJ2-1; TRBD2 matches at 12 bases. Germline values: CDR1 KGHSH, CDR2 LQKENI. Trimming took 3 bases from V and 7 from J; bases not matched to a gene: 1. The CDR3 contains 14 residues. CDR3 in amino acids: CASSPGTSGNEQFF. The CDR3 nucleotides are TGTGCCAGCTCACCCGGGACTAGCGGGAATGAGCAGTTCTTC.

The rearrangement uses TRBV2 and TRBJ2-1; 10 bases fit TRBD2. The germline V gene has CDR1 SNHLY and CDR2 FYNNEI. The CDR3 covers 18 residues. With 2 bases clipped from V and 4 bases from J, the junction kept 11 bases outside the gene matches. The CDR3 nucleotides are TGTGCCAGCAGTGAACCCGGACTAGCGGTTGCTGCGTACAATGAGCAGTTCTTC. This encodes CASSEPGLAVAAYNEQFF.

The DNA for the CDR3 is TGTGCCAGCAGTTCACAGTACGGTTCAGATACGCAGTATTTT. Its translation: CASSSQYGSDTQYF. The rearrangement joins TRBV6-5 to TRBJ2-3, with unresolved D. V lost 4 bases and J lost 4, with 12 bases in between. CDR3 length equals 14 residues. CDR1 MNHEY and CDR2 SVGAGI come from the germline V gene.

This sequence joins TRBV6-6 and TRBJ2-7; 10 positions match TRBD2. Germline values: CDR1 MNHNY, CDR2 SVGAGI (reference sequence). With V trimmed by 5 bases and J by 6 bases, 10 bases remained unmatched. The CDR3 spans 15 residues. CDR3 loop: CASSPSGRVNREQYF. The CDR3 DNA sequence: TGTGCCAGCAGTCCCAGCGGGAGGGTGAATCGCGAGCAGTACTTC.

The genes are TRBV9 and TRBJ2-1, with D unresolved. The V and J ends lost 2 bases and 5 bases respectively, with 14 bases between them. Germline V gene sequence: CDR1 SGDLS, CDR2 YYNGEE. The CDR3 is 15 amino acids. Here the CDR3 DNA reads TGTGCCAGCAGCGTTATGGGCGTCTCTCACAATGAGCAGTTCTTC. Its protein product is CASSVMGVSHNEQFF. Full variable domain (outside the CDR3, taken from reference TRBV9 and TRBJ2-1): DSGVTQTPKHLITATGQRVTLRCSPRSGDLSVYWYQQSLDQGLQFLIQYYNGEERAKGNILERFSAQQFPDLHSELNLSSLELGDSALYFCASSVMGVSHNEQFFGPGTRLTVL.

V is TRBV5-1 and J is TRBJ2-5; the D gene is possibly TRBD2 (6 bases). Germline V gives CDR1 SGHRS, CDR2 YFSETQ. The V end was cut by 4 bases, the J end by 2 bases, with 12 bases between. This CDR3 is 14 amino acids long. CDR3 nucleotide sequence: TGCGCCAGCAGCCATGGGACTTTGCAAGAGACCCAGTACTTC. It encodes CASSHGTLQETQYF.

This clone was counted only a few times. The chain is built from TRBV28 and TRBJ1-5; unclear D gene. V lost 6 bases to trimming and J lost 9 bases, with 18 bases between them. The CDR3 loop spans 14 amino acids. Germline loops: CDR1 MDHEN, CDR2 SYDVKM. CDR3: CASSRGDSGGPQHF. The CDR3 coding sequence is TGTGCCAGCAGCCGAGGTGATAGTGGTGGGCCCCAGCATTTT.

This clone was seen only once. This chain joins TRBV27 and TRBJ1-2, with a weak D call TRBD1 (6 bases). The CDR3 contains 13 residues. Germline CDR1 and CDR2: MNHEY and SMNVEV (reference sequence). V lost 9 bases to trimming and J lost 3 bases, with 14 bases between them. CDR3 loop: CASSPDRYYGYTF. The CDR3 DNA follows: TGTGCCAGTTCCCCCGACAGGTACTATGGCTACACCTTC.

The chain couples TRBV28 to TRBJ1-2, with 11 nucleotides matching TRBD1. Germline loops: CDR1 MDHEN, CDR2 SYDVKM. After removal of 6 bases from V and 7 bases from J, the junction contained 13 bases not matched to a gene. This CDR3 comprises 16 residues. In DNA, the CDR3 is TGTGCCAGCAGGGGGACAGGGGGAGCAACGATGGGTGGCTACACCTTC. This codes for CASRGTGGATMGGYTF.